The clone carrying this TCR beta chain was observed a handful of times. Its antigen is still unknown. TCRdb passed the RACE reads through MiXCR, listing each CDR3 protein once. The sample includes some 91,000 distinct CDR3 sequences, roughly 27% of them seen just once. Time point of the sample: patch test 3, about 24 weeks after DPC sensitization. The sample's treatment: therapeutic diphenylcyclopropenone sensitization with weekly scalp DPC. The entry originates in a study of human T cells and chemical hapten exposure. The CDR3 consists of 13 residues. Trimming took 6 bases from V and 3 from J, leaving 12 bases between them. The study, taken as a whole, reports: Once DPC sensitization occurred, TCRs above 1 in 1000 frequency showed no change.

The sample was whole blood, taken in connection with sensitization to the hapten diphenylcyclopropenone (DPC). This sequence was found in a middle-aged man with alopecia areata. Some clones in this sample may be carry-over from other donors' samples. The chain is built from TRBV12-3 or TRBV12-4 and TRBJ2-7, with a possible D match to TRBD1 (6 bases). The chain's CDR3 is CASRPGQIYEQYF. The CDR3 DNA reads TGTGCCAGCAGGCCAGGACAGATCTACGAGCAGTACTTC.